One and the same sample provided the 14 T cell receptor beta chains below, sequenced in a study of CD4+ T cells in melanoma. Sequenced by immunoSEQ multiplex PCR; TCRdb stores in-frame clones only, minus some. This sample yields around 14,000 clones, of which roughly three fifths are seen a single time; around 15% belongs to the top ten. Sequenced input: cells from a culture (not recorded whether cultured in vitro). Receptors were obtained from a human donor with melanoma.

This clone appeared a few times. This chain joins TRBV10-3 and TRBJ1-1; D is possibly TRBD1 (5 bases). Trimming shortened V by 2 bases and J by 3 bases, and 7 bases separated the two germline ends. CDR3 length equals 13 residues. Germline V gene lookup returns CDR1 ENHRY and CDR2 SYGVKD. Here the CDR3 DNA reads TGTGCCATCAGTGAGGCAGGGCACACTGAAGCTTTCTTT. Translation: CAISEAGHTEAFF.

CDR3 nucleotides: TGTGCCAGCAGCGCCCGCGGACAGGGTACGATGAGCACAGATACGCAGTATTTT. Translation gives CASSARGQGTMSTDTQYF. V usage is TRBV9 and J usage is TRBJ2-3; 8 bases agree with TRBD1. Per germline, CDR1 SGDLS and CDR2 YYNGEE. Trimming cost V 3 bases and J 0 bases; bases outside gene matches: 12. CDR3 length: 18 residues.

The chain couples TRBV6-5 to TRBJ1-6, with D perhaps TRBD1 (5 bases). Germline-derived CDR1 and CDR2 are MNHEY and SVGAGI. The CDR3 is 13 amino acids. Trimming shortened V by 5 bases and J by 8 bases, and 10 bases separated the two germline ends. CDR3 sequence (DNA): TGTGCCAGCAGTAAACTCAGGGATTCACCCCTCCACTTT. This translates into CASSKLRDSPLHF.

The chain has TRBV5-4 and TRBJ1-1; D is unclear. Germline-derived CDR1 and CDR2 are SGHNT and YYREEE (reference sequence). Trimming shortened V by 0 bases and J by 8 bases, and 17 bases separated the two germline ends. The CDR3 is 15 amino acids. The CDR3 here is CASSLVGFRSSEAFF. CDR3 nucleotide sequence: TGTGCCAGCAGCTTGGTAGGGTTTCGTTCATCCGAAGCTTTCTTT.

This clone was seen a single time. The V and J genes are TRBV4-1 and TRBJ1-1; weak D call: TRBD1 (5 bases). The CDR3 extends over 16 amino acids. Trimming pared 4 bases from V and 1 base from J, leaving 16 bases between. Germline values: CDR1 MGHRA, CDR2 YSYEKL. The CDR3 DNA sequence: TGCGCCAGCAGCCCGGGACCGGCAAGGGGGAACACTGAAGCTTTCTTT. Amino acid sequence: CASSPGPARGNTEAFF.

This sequence joins TRBV9 and TRBJ2-7, with D perhaps being TRBD1 or TRBD2 (5 bases each). Germline-derived CDR1 and CDR2 are SGDLS and YYNGEE. The CDR3 has 14 residues. The V end was cut by 2 bases, the J end by 4 bases, with 13 bases between. The CDR3 DNA reads as TGTGCCAGCAGCGTCTCGGACGGGGCGTACGAGCAGTACTTC. Protein sequence: CASSVSDGAYEQYF. Full variable domain (rest looked up from reference TRBV9 and TRBJ2-7): DSGVTQTPKHLITATGQRVTLRCSPRSGDLSVYWYQQSLDQGLQFLIQYYNGEERAKGNILERFSAQQFPDLHSELNLSSLELGDSALYFCASSVSDGAYEQYFGPGTRLTVT.

The chain uses TRBV6-5 and TRBJ2-3; weak D call: TRBD1 (5 bases). This CDR3 has 14 amino acids. Germline V gene sequence: CDR1 MNHEY, CDR2 SVGAGI. V lost 6 bases, J lost 0 bases, and 10 bases lay in between. CDR3 region: CASRRQLSTDTQYF. The CDR3 DNA follows: TGTGCCAGCAGACGACAGCTAAGCACAGATACGCAGTATTTT.

By share, this clone ranks as medium-sized. This chain uses TRBV2 with TRBJ1-4; TRBD1 matches at 7 bases. CDR1 is SNHLY and CDR2 is FYNNEI in the germline V gene. This CDR3 contains 13 residues. The J segment lost 11 bases and the V segment lost 7 bases, leaving 10 bases of the junction unmatched. Here the CDR3 DNA reads TGTGCCAGCACCTCGACAGGGATGGGGAAACTGTTTTTT. Translated, it gives CASTSTGMGKLFF.

This chain uses TRBV30 with TRBJ1-2; 9 bases are shared with TRBD1. Germline CDR1 is GTSNPN and CDR2 is SVGIG (reference sequence). The length of the CDR3 is 16 residues. Trimming at V came to 7 bases and at J to 6 bases, leaving 18 bases not matched to a gene. The CDR3 spells CASPSTGGMKDDGYTF. The CDR3 DNA is TGTGCCTCCCCATCGACAGGGGGAATGAAGGATGATGGCTACACCTTC. The full variable domain, in which reference TRBV30 and TRBJ1-2 provide the parts outside the CDR3, is SQTIHQWPATLVQPVGSPLSLECTVEGTSNPNLYWYRQAAGRGLQLLFYSVGIGQISSEVPQNLSASRPQDRQFILSSKKLLLSDSGFYLCASPSTGGMKDDGYTFGSGTRLTVV.

In this sample, this clone turned up once. The rearrangement uses TRBV7-9 and TRBJ2-1; TRBD1 matches at 7 bases. The CDR3 runs 15 residues. Losses at the gene ends were 5 bases for V and 4 bases for J; bases not matched to a gene: 8. Germline V gives CDR1 SEHNR, CDR2 FQNEAQ (reference sequence). The CDR3 spells CASSPEKGQYNEQFF. The CDR3 DNA sequence: TGTGCCAGCAGCCCCGAAAAGGGACAGTACAATGAGCAGTTCTTC.

In this sample, this clone turned up a few times. This chain uses TRBV5-6 with TRBJ2-1; TRBD2 matches at 7 bases. The germline V gene encodes CDR1 SGHDT and CDR2 YYEEEE. Trimming took 2 bases from V and 9 from J; bases not matched to a gene: 8. The CDR3 totals 14 residues. CDR3 amino acids: CASSFSSTSTEQFF. As DNA, the CDR3 is TGTGCCAGCAGCTTCTCCTCGACTAGCACTGAGCAGTTCTTC.

In its sample, this clone was seen a few times. This chain connects TRBV10-1 to TRBJ1-5; tentative D call: TRBD1 (6 bases). V lost 5 bases, J lost 3 bases, and 11 bases lay in between. This CDR3 region has 14 residues. The germline V gene encodes CDR1 WNHNN and CDR2 SYGVQD (reference sequence). CDR3 DNA: TGCGCCAGCAGTAAACAGGGAACCAATCAGCCCCAGCATTTT. It yields the protein CASSKQGTNQPQHF.

Concerning this clone itself: Other nucleotide sequences from this sample produce the same CDR3. The chain couples TRBV7-6 to TRBJ1-2; D not resolved. The length of the CDR3 is 14 residues. Germline CDR1 reads SGHVS; CDR2 reads FNYEAQ. Trimming took 3 bases from V and 3 from J, leaving 11 bases between them. The CDR3 DNA reads TGTGCCAGCAGCTTGCGGGCCGGAGACTATGGCTACACCTTC. Its protein product is CASSLRAGDYGYTF.

This chain connects TRBV5-1 to TRBJ2-1, with 9 bases lining up with TRBD2. The CDR3 runs to 15 residues. V lost 4 bases, J lost 0 bases, and 2 bases stayed unmatched. Germline assignment: CDR1 SGHRS and CDR2 YFSETQ. The CDR3 spells CASSGGGASYNEQFF. The CDR3 DNA reads TGCGCCAGCAGCGGCGGGGGGGCCTCCTACAATGAGCAGTTCTTC. Together with reference TRBV5-1 and TRBJ2-1, the CDR3 gives the full variable domain: KAGVTQTPRYLIKTRGQQVTLSCSPISGHRSVSWYQQTPGQGLQFLFEYFSETQRNKGNFPGRFSGRQFSNSRSEMNVSTLELGDSALYLCASSGGGASYNEQFFGPGTRLTVL.